This T cell receptor (beta chain) was found in a study of cytomegalovirus exposure and HLA in healthy donors (dated by TCRdb to the late 2010s). For context, the study as a whole: An earlier analysis of approximately 600 of the donors reported roughly 270 Gb of sequence data and around 110 million unique TCR beta sequences from 190 million or so T cells. Among the roughly 390 genotyped donors, around 79% belonged to the genetic ancestry cluster associated with self-reported Caucasian donors. Typing coverage varied by locus: about 629-630 donors for A, B, C, DRB1 and DQB1; roughly 510 for DQA1; some 610 for DPA1; about 450 for DPB1. Class I and class II HLA loci were covered by the typing at four-digit resolution. An earlier analysis of around 580 of the donors used high-throughput TCR beta sequencing to judge whether each TCR beta V gene segment behaved as functional or pseudogenic. All discovery cohort repertoires had been generated using a single sequencing platform. Donor age, sex, ethnicity and CMV serostatus were compiled together with the repertoire data. The study aimed to test whether signatures of past pathogen exposure could be identified by cataloging public T cell receptors. A later analysis re-analyzed previously published TCR beta repertoires from approximately 700 donors and added high-resolution HLA genotyping to study TCR occurrence patterns. Among under 450 genotyped donors of the cohort, an average of around 240,000 unique TCR beta nucleotide sequences were sequenced per donor, 15% to 20% of them non-productive. Four to six DR-DQ haplotypes were handled as single units for association and clustering, since linkage in the cohort was strong. To predict cytomegalovirus infection status, the study combined high-throughput TCR immunosequencing, statistical association of individual TCRs with disease status, and machine learning. A separate validation cohort of approximately 120 different subjects was used in addition to the approximately 610-subject first cohort. An early release that covered some 630 HLA-typed donors contained around 300 gigabases of sequencing data and tens of millions of unique TCR sequences. Rather than drawing on any new phenotypic data, the later analysis identified candidate immune exposures from TCR beta sequences and the way those sequences occurred across donors. In a later genetic analysis, genome-wide SNP genotypes for about 65% of the 666 donors were used, and that subset was treated as a discovery cohort. The study profiled the T cell repertoires of 500 to 800 subjects by immunosequencing and related them to cytomegalovirus serostatus.

In total, more than 500 healthy bone marrow donors made up the cohort. At the time of sampling, every cohort member was nominally healthy, though immune exposures that went unrecorded were likely present. The donor was CMV seropositive and was included in the group of around 300 seropositive cohort members. A peripheral blood sample was collected from each donor, and TCR beta sequencing was performed on peripheral blood mononuclear cells. The Qiagen DNeasy Blood Extraction Kit was used to extract genomic DNA from the blood cell samples. V gives up 4 bases and J gives up 2 bases, and the segment between their germline ends measures 8 bases. From the cysteine up to the phenylalanine, the CDR3 has a length of 13 residues. Only the CDR3 DNA stays, 39 bases, in frame from base 1. The germline V gene specifies ENHRY as CDR1 and SYGVKD as CDR2. The library was made by the immunoSEQ multiplex PCR assay. For the multiplex PCR, a mixture combining 60 forward primers for TCR Vbeta segments and 13 reverse primers for TCR Jbeta segments was used. A multiplex PCR assay on genomic DNA amplified the CDR3 region of rearranged TCR beta genes. Amplified TCR beta libraries were sequenced as 87-base-pair reads on the Illumina HiSeq System. Regarding the original processing steps: In a later analysis, 80 million or so unique TCR beta chains were counted across the approximately 640 repertoires, and roughly 11 million of these chains were shared by at least two donors. To remove PCR and sequencing errors, raw reads were error-corrected and collapsed into unique sequences using a nearest-neighbor algorithm that merged closely related sequences. To assign V, D and J gene segments, CDR3 sequences were aligned to IMGT reference sequences. Each retained sequence needed at least a six-nucleotide match to both a V gene segment and a J gene segment. Rearrangements were called productive when the CDR3 lacked stop codons and stayed in frame with V and J; all others were non-productive. CDR3 was defined according to IMGT convention as the region running from the second conserved V-encoded cysteine to the conserved J-encoded phenylalanine. Sequences without an unambiguous match to a single V gene segment were excluded from the earlier analysis of approximately 560 of the donors. An earlier analysis of several hundred of the donors called V segments functional above 56.7% productive rearrangements and segregating when the between-donor standard deviation exceeded 5%. To diagnose cytomegalovirus status from the catalog of TCR beta chain sequences, a statistical classification framework was built. A later analysis assigned V and J genes by comparing TCR nucleotide sequences with IMGT/GENE-DB human TR gene sequences. A later analysis assigned CDR3 sequences and most-parsimonious VDJ recombination scenarios with the TCRdist pipeline. In a later analysis, each TCR beta chain was defined by its CDR3 amino acid sequence together with its V-gene family, and reads without a unique V-gene family were excluded. As a way to deal with suspected cross-contamination and a sequencing artifact, a later analysis dropped approximately 590 nucleotide sequences that were highly shared and had low generation probability. In a later analysis, a clonal expansion index was calculated for each public chain from normalized within-repertoire ranks of inferred template counts. Generation probabilities in a later analysis came from a VDJ recombination model fitted to out-of-frame rearrangements, and those results were checked against IGoR. Hypergeometric tests were used in a later analysis to score TCR-TCR, TCR-HLA and TCR-CMV co-occurrence, with a repertoire-size bias correction applied to the TCR pairs. A later analysis estimated false discovery rates by permuting HLA or CMV assignments 20 times. In a later analysis, co-occurring TCRs were grouped using DBSCAN, with TCRdist sequence similarity added in when clustering inside HLA-allele-positive subsets. Repertoires with fewer than 30,000 or more than 120,000 public chains, plus five repertoires with anomalous nucleotide sharing, were excluded from co-occurrence clustering. Entries here come from immuneACCESS through TCRdb and include only in-frame sequences with V and J called. Some clones fail to appear in such tables; in the studies checked, an unresolved V gene covers under half of the shortfall, and the cause of the remainder is unknown. V, J and clone size were drawn from that table, and D and trimming were deduced from the DNA. The sample table holds roughly 180,000 clones, of which around four fifths were seen once. Roughly 13% of the sample is held by the ten biggest clonotypes.

Points the paper makes about the study in general: For the cohort, immune exposure information was limited to CMV serostatus. In this cohort, only TCR beta chains were sequenced, and detectable features were limited by the absence of alpha or paired-chain data. In a later analysis, 15,000 to 20,000 TCR beta sequences were associated with specific HLA alleles at a false discovery rate of 0.05. According to a later genetic analysis, donors in an Asian-associated ancestry cluster had fewer N-insertions in productive TCRs than the approximately 690-donor mean. The authors suggested that the approach could potentially be generalized to other disease states and immunological phenotypes. In a later genetic analysis, a missense DCLRE1C variant was associated with V-gene and J-gene trimming of TCR beta chains, and the association was replicated in an independent cohort. Most CMV-associated TCR beta chains appeared to be HLA-restricted in a later analysis, and the HLA associations seemed to be driven largely by CMV exposure. Several of the top co-occurrence clusters appeared to be linked to parvovirus B19, influenza, CMV and Epstein-Barr virus, according to a later analysis. When HLA alleles, especially DR and DQ, strongly co-occurred, TCR associations were difficult to assign to individual alleles. A further reported finding was that TCR beta sequences accurately predicted the HLA-A and HLA-B alleles for most subjects in the first cohort. Most TCR sequences were observed very rarely across donors, whereas some public TCRs were present in many individuals. The study gave a list of 150 to 200 TCR beta chains associated with cytomegalovirus. Because the 87-base-pair reads could not distinguish some IMGT-functional V segments, including TRBV6-2 and TRBV6-3, those segments were excluded. In both the original and validation cohorts, the classifier was reported to diagnose cytomegalovirus status with high specificity and sensitivity. A cluster of highly shared sequence variants was judged likely to be a technical artifact of the sequencing pipeline. A few of the identified cytomegalovirus-associated TCR beta chains were confirmed in vitro to be specific for cytomegalovirus antigens. Sequencing depth was assumed to be roughly uniform across donors in the presence/absence analyses, though that assumption may not hold. Correlated functional status among segregating V segments might reflect linkage disequilibrium, but an unknown experimental factor could not be ruled out. Because counts were too low, 15 to 20 rarely observed V segments, including chromosome 9 orphons, were excluded from the earlier analysis of several hundred of the donors. A later analysis found that TCR association rates varied across HLA loci, with DRB1 alleles showing the most associated TCRs and HLA-C alleles the fewest. Because HLA typing was missing for some donors at each locus, association tests included only the typed subset. An earlier analysis of several hundred of the donors showed that most TCR beta V segments appeared in productive rearrangements either about 87% or about 30% of the time, which broadly matched IMGT annotations. A later analysis found that HLA-associated TCR beta chains were more clonally expanded and had lower generation probabilities than equally common non-associated chains.

This clone was recorded a few times. No cognate antigen has been identified for it. Qualities for individual bases were not recorded, and no much larger clone is one base off. This same CDR3 is encoded by further DNA sequences in the sample. Sequencing used PBMCs. The sequence joins TRBV10-3 to TRBJ2-5; tentative D gene TRBD1, with 5 bases matching. The TCR comes from a woman aged 45 to 65 in good health and CMV-seropositive. The encoded CDR3 is CAISGQGQETQYF. In nucleotide form, the sequence is TGTGCCATCAGTGGCCAGGGTCAAGAGACCCAGTACTTC.